This is a list of T cell receptor beta chains from one sample in a study of T-cell memory formation after mild COVID-19. TCRdb redid the calling of the 5' RACE reads with MiXCR, one entry per CDR3 protein. The sample yields 90,000 to 120,000 distinct CDR3 sequences, around 14% seen once. Sequencing was carried out using PBMCs or a T cell subset sorted from them (not recorded which). These receptors were taken from a man aged 18 to 30 who had mild COVID-19 (a few samples of this study predate the infection). Cell type and time point are not known. Both conserved end residues are part of each CDR3. The D gene is left open where the match is weak. For some rows the clone size is stated as once, few or many, or as a class when expanded; others skip it.

>TRBJ2-1|-|TRBV27|TRBD2
CASSLGTSGGKEQFF
TGTGCCAGCAGTTTAGGGACTAGCGGGGGGAAGGAGCAGTTCTTC
>TRBJ2-3|few|TRBV24-1|-
CATSDGGMGTDTQYF
TGTGCCACCAGTGATGGGGGTATGGGCACAGATACGCAGTATTTT
>TRBJ1-2|-|TRBV2|-
CATRTAGGGYTF
TGTGCCACCCGGACGGCCGGCGGGGGCTACACCTTC
>TRBJ1-2|few|TRBV28|TRBD1
CASSLGQGFLDGYTF
TGTGCCAGCAGTTTAGGACAGGGATTTCTCGATGGCTACACCTTC
>TRBJ2-2|once|TRBV7-9|-
CASNGFTGELFF
TGTGCCAGCAATGGGTTCACCGGGGAGCTGTTTTTT
>TRBJ2-3|-|TRBV9|-
CASSVGRGDTQYF
TGTGCCAGCAGCGTAGGCCGAGGGGATACGCAGTATTTT
>TRBJ2-2|-|TRBV7-6|-
CASSALTASNTGELFF
TGTGCCAGCAGCGCCCTCACAGCGTCTAACACCGGGGAGCTGTTTTTT
>TRBJ2-3|few|TRBV6-6|-
CASSSSGGSGDTQYF
TGTGCCAGCAGCTCCAGTGGGGGCTCGGGAGATACGCAGTATTTT
>TRBJ1-2|few|TRBV7-9|-
CASSSGTGSIGYTF
TGTGCCAGCAGCTCAGGAACAGGGTCGATTGGCTACACCTTC
>TRBJ2-1|-|TRBV9|-
CASSVALATSYNEQFF
TGTGCCAGCAGCGTAGCTCTGGCGACCTCCTACAATGAGCAGTTCTTC
>TRBJ2-1|-|TRBV7-6|-
CASSLEPWNYEQFF
TGTGCCAGCAGCTTAGAGCCTTGGAACTATGAGCAGTTCTTC
>TRBJ2-7|-|TRBV7-6|TRBD1
CASSPGQGPGYEQYF
TGTGCCAGCAGCCCTGGACAGGGGCCCGGCTACGAGCAGTACTTC
>TRBJ1-5|-|TRBV19|-
CASGVGQPQHF
TGTGCCAGTGGCGTCGGGCAGCCCCAGCATTTT
>TRBJ2-5|few|TRBV5-4|-
CASSQEGGGWFETQYF
TGTGCCAGCAGCCAAGAAGGTGGGGGTTGGTTTGAGACCCAGTACTTC
>TRBJ2-3|few|TRBV7-3|TRBD1
CASSLPEQGATDTQYF
TGTGCCAGCAGCCTCCCGGAACAGGGGGCCACAGATACGCAGTATTTT
>TRBJ2-1|few|TRBV7-8|TRBD1
CASSLGQGYNEQFF
TGTGCCAGCAGCCTGGGACAGGGGTACAATGAGCAGTTCTTC
>TRBJ2-1|few|TRBV7-6|-
CASSPTATWDEQFF
TGTGCCAGCAGCCCGACGGCCACTTGGGATGAGCAGTTCTTC
>TRBJ2-2|-|TRBV5-4|-
CASSTRGGVTGELFF
TGTGCCAGCAGCACGAGGGGGGGCGTCACCGGGGAGCTGTTTTTT
>TRBJ1-6|many|TRBV4-3|TRBD1
CASSQGGRGLSPLHF
TGCGCCAGCAGCCAAGGGGGAAGGGGGCTGTCACCCCTCCACTTT
>TRBJ2-3|few|TRBV4-1|-
CASLSGDTQYF
TGCGCCAGCCTGAGTGGGGATACGCAGTATTTT
>TRBJ2-1|many|TRBV7-9|TRBD2
CASSLSGGATNEQFF
TGTGCCAGCAGCCTCAGCGGGGGGGCGACGAATGAGCAGTTCTTC
>TRBJ2-2|-|TRBV9|-
CASSVEGVDTGELFF
TGTGCCAGCAGCGTAGAAGGGGTCGACACCGGGGAGCTGTTTTTT
>TRBJ2-7|few|TRBV7-9|TRBD2
CASSFRRGGLAGGQSSYEQYF
TGTGCCAGCAGCTTTAGGAGAGGAGGACTAGCGGGGGGCCAGAGCTCCTACGAGCAGTACTTC
>TRBJ2-2|few|TRBV6-4|-
CASSVHSNTGELFF
TGTGCCAGCAGTGTCCACTCGAACACCGGGGAGCTGTTTTTT
>TRBJ2-7|-|TRBV7-9|-
CASSGGLPEQYF
TGTGCCAGCAGCGGGGGGTTACCCGAGCAGTACTTC
>TRBJ1-5|few|TRBV20-1|-
CSALSGSENQPQHF
TGCAGTGCCCTTTCGGGCTCTGAAAATCAGCCCCAGCATTTT
>TRBJ1-1|few|TRBV4-3|TRBD1
CASSQWTGGLRGTEAFF
TGCGCCAGCAGCCAGTGGACAGGGGGCCTTCGAGGCACTGAAGCTTTCTTT
>TRBJ2-6|few|TRBV6-6|-
CASSFLSSGANVLTF
TGTGCCAGCAGTTTCCTGAGCTCTGGGGCCAACGTCCTGACTTTC
>TRBJ2-1|few|TRBV7-3|TRBD1
CASSHRGASYNEQFF
TGTGCCAGCAGCCACAGGGGGGCCTCCTACAATGAGCAGTTCTTC
>TRBJ1-2|many|TRBV15|-
CATFNGVGGYTF
TGTGCCACCTTTAACGGGGTGGGCGGCTACACCTTC
>TRBJ2-2|few|TRBV7-9|-
CASSPPVGANGGELFF
TGTGCCAGCAGTCCACCCGTGGGGGCAAATGGCGGGGAGCTGTTTTTT
>TRBJ1-5|once|TRBV12-3/TRBV12-4|-
CASSFYAGVSLAQHF
TGTGCCAGCAGTTTTTATGCAGGGGTATCTTTAGCCCAGCATTTT
>TRBJ2-5|-|TRBV20-1|-
CSARGVGPLIPGETQYF
TGCAGTGCTAGGGGGGTTGGGCCTCTCATTCCTGGAGAGACCCAGTACTTC
>TRBJ2-1|-|TRBV29-1|-
CSVVGVAYRSNEQFF
TGCAGCGTTGTGGGGGTGGCCTACAGAAGCAATGAGCAGTTCTTC
>TRBJ2-1|few|TRBV6-2/TRBV6-3|-
CASSPRGASYNEQFF
TGTGCCAGCAGCCCTCGCGGGGCTTCCTACAATGAGCAGTTCTTC
>TRBJ2-7|few|TRBV10-3|-
CAISRGTAYEQYF
TGTGCCATATCCAGGGGAACGGCCTACGAGCAGTACTTC
>TRBJ2-1|few|TRBV4-1|-
CASSQGLAIPYNEQFF
TGCGCCAGCAGCCAAGGCCTAGCGATACCCTACAATGAGCAGTTCTTC
>TRBJ1-1|-|TRBV29-1|TRBD1
CSVKQGAHPEAFF
TGCAGCGTTAAACAGGGGGCGCATCCTGAAGCTTTCTTT
>TRBJ2-3|-|TRBV5-1|-
CASSPGASIGDTQYF
TGCGCCAGCAGCCCGGGGGCTTCCATCGGGGATACGCAGTATTTT
>TRBJ1-1|few|TRBV9|-
CASTWTENTEAFF
TGTGCCAGCACCTGGACGGAAAACACTGAAGCTTTCTTT
>TRBJ2-7|many|TRBV4-1|TRBD1
CASSRGTGGFYEQYF
TGCGCCAGCAGCCGTGGGACAGGGGGCTTCTACGAGCAGTACTTC
>TRBJ1-6|few|TRBV15|TRBD1
CATSKDRENSPLHF
TGTGCCACCAGTAAAGACAGGGAGAATTCACCCCTCCACTTT
>TRBJ1-5|few|TRBV18|-
CASSPSGYSNQPQHF
TGTGCCAGCTCACCGTCAGGTTATAGCAATCAGCCCCAGCATTTT
>TRBJ2-5|-|TRBV9|-
CASSEGGRETQYF
TGTGCCAGCAGCGAGGGGGGTCGGGAGACCCAGTACTTC
>TRBJ1-1|many|TRBV20-1|-
CSASIGTEAFF
TGCAGTGCTTCGATCGGCACTGAAGCTTTCTTT
>TRBJ2-2|-|TRBV29-1|TRBD1
CTARGPTGELFF
TGCACCGCGAGGGGGCCCACCGGGGAGCTGTTTTTT
>TRBJ1-1|-|TRBV4-1|-
CASSQEGGGWGTMNTEAFF
TGCGCCAGCAGCCAAGAAGGTGGGGGGTGGGGCACCATGAACACTGAAGCTTTCTTT
>TRBJ2-7|many|TRBV6-6|TRBD1
CASSLRTGPGYEQYF
TGTGCCAGCAGCCTCCGGACAGGGCCAGGATACGAGCAGTACTTC
>TRBJ2-7|few|TRBV7-9|TRBD1
CASSLGGQGAREQYF
TGTGCCAGCAGCTTAGGAGGACAGGGGGCGCGGGAGCAGTACTTC
>TRBJ1-1|-|TRBV5-1|TRBD1
CASSLGTGDTEAFF
TGCGCCAGCAGCTTAGGGACAGGGGACACTGAAGCTTTCTTT
>TRBJ2-5|-|TRBV7-6|-
CASSPRGVRETQYF
TGTGCCAGCAGCCCCCGGGGAGTGAGAGAGACCCAGTACTTC
>TRBJ1-1|-|TRBV27|-
CASGYLLNTEAFF
TGTGCCAGCGGGTACCTCTTGAACACTGAAGCTTTCTTT
>TRBJ2-3|-|TRBV20-1|TRBD2
CSARDVRGSGGGDTQYF
TGCAGTGCTAGAGATGTTAGAGGCAGCGGGGGTGGTGATACGCAGTATTTT
>TRBJ2-1|many|TRBV4-2|TRBD2
CASSLDGGAHNEQFF
TGTGCCAGCAGCCTAGACGGGGGGGCCCACAATGAGCAGTTCTTC
>TRBJ1-5|few|TRBV7-2|-
CASSPGNSNQPQHF
TGTGCCAGCAGCCCTGGTAATAGCAATCAGCCCCAGCATTTT
>TRBJ1-1|-|TRBV6-5|-
CASSFGDTYFF
TGTGCCAGCAGTTTCGGGGACACCTACTTCTTT
>TRBJ2-7|few|TRBV5-1|-
CASRGLGTSPYEQYF
TGCGCCAGCAGGGGCCTAGGGACGTCACCCTACGAGCAGTACTTC